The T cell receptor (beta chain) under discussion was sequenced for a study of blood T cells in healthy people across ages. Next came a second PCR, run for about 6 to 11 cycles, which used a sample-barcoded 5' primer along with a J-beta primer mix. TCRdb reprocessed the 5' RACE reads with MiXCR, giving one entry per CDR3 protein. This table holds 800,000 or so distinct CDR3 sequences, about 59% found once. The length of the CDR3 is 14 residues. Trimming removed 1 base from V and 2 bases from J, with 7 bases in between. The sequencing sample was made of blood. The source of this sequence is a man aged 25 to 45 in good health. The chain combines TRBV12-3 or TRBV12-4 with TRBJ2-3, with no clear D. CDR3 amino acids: CASSLGLITDTQYF. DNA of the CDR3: TGTGCCAGCAGTTTAGGGCTAATCACAGATACGCAGTATTTT.